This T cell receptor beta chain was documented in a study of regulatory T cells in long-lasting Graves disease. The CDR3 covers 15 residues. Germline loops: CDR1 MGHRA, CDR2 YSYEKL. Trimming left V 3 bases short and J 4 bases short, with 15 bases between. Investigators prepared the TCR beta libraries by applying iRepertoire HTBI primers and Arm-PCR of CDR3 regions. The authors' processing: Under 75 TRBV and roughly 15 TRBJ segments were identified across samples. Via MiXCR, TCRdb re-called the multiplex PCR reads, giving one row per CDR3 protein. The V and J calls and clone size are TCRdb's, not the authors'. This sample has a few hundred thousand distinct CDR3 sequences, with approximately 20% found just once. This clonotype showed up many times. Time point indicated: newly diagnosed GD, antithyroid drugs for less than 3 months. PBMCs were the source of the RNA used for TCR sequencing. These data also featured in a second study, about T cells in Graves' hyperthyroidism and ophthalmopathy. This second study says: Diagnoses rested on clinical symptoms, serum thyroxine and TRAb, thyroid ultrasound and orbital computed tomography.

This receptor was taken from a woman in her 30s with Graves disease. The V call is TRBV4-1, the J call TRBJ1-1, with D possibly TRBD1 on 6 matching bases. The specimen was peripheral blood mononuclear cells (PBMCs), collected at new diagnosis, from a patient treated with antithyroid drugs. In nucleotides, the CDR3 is TGCGCCAGCAGCCACTACTCCGGGACAAGCACTGAAGCTTTCTTT. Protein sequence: CASSHYSGTSTEAFF.